The clone carrying this TCR beta chain was picked up a small number of times. The entry originates in a study of blood T cell repertoires in COVID-19. Across the whole study: Samples taken during acute and convalescent COVID-19 were collected in the United States, Italy and Spain.

The CDR3 has 16 amino acids. The germline CDR1 and CDR2 sequences are LGHNA and YSLEER. V lost 1 base and J lost 0, with 7 bases in between. In the source study's methods: Using reference gene primer amplification, nucleated cell counts were estimated. Here immunoSEQ multiplex PCR was the method, and the copy in TCRdb shows in-frame clones only, minus some. V and J calls and clone size are as listed in that table; D and trimming were resolved from the DNA. This sample has over 15,000 clones, with over 65% found just once. The specimen was peripheral blood. This chain connects TRBV4-3 to TRBJ2-6, with D perhaps TRBD2 (5 bases). This TCR came from a human donor in a cohort sampled during active COVID-19. This CDR3 reads CASSQAAGSGANVLTF. The CDR3 DNA is TGCGCCAGCAGCCAAGCGGCGGGCTCTGGGGCCAACGTCCTGACTTTC.